A selection of T cell receptor beta chains follows, all from one sample in a study of blood T cell repertoires in COVID-19. TCRdb's copy holds only in-frame clones and misses some; the assay was immunoSEQ multiplex PCR. The sample includes about 260,000 clones, less than 90% of them seen just once. Specimen: peripheral blood. The source is a man between 60 and 75 years old who had recovered from COVID-19. The CDR3 runs from the conserved cysteine through the conserved F or W. A D gene is named only where the DNA matches it firmly. Part of the rows lack a size; the others show once, few, many or a class for expanded clones.

cdr3_length	v_call	d_call	clone_size	j_call	cdr3_nt	cdr3_aa
14	TRBV5-1	-	once	TRBJ1-2	TGCGCCAGCAGCTTGGGGGGCGCAGACTATGGCTACACCTTC	CASSLGGADYGYTF
13	TRBV27	-	once	TRBJ2-7	TGTGCCAGCGGCAGGTTAAGCTCCTACGAGCAGTACTTC	CASGRLSSYEQYF
13	TRBV5-1	-	-	TRBJ1-1	TGCGCCAGCAGCTTGAGGCAGGACACTGAAGCTTTCTTT	CASSLRQDTEAFF
14	TRBV29-1	-	once	TRBJ1-4	TGCAGCGTCATGGCCGGCAAGGGCAGGGGAAAACTGTTTTTT	CSVMAGKGRGKLFF
15	TRBV3-1/TRBV3-2	TRBD2	-	TRBJ2-1	TGTGCCAGCAGCCAGGCGGTAGCGGGGGGGCGTGAGCAGTTCTTC	CASSQAVAGGREQFF
13	TRBV12-3/TRBV12-4	-	-	TRBJ1-1	TGTGCCAGCAGCCCGAACAGTGGCACTGAAGCTTTCTTT	CASSPNSGTEAFF
13	TRBV5-4	-	-	TRBJ2-5	TGTGCCAGCAGGATACAGGGTGAAGAGACCCAGTACTTC	CASRIQGEETQYF
13	TRBV9	TRBD1	-	TRBJ2-2	TGTGCCAGTAAAAGACAGGGGGCCGGGGAGCTGTTTTTT	CASKRQGAGELFF
15	TRBV3-1/TRBV3-2	TRBD1	-	TRBJ1-2	TGTGCCAGCAGCCAAAAGACAGGGCGGCAGGGTGGCTACACCTTC	CASSQKTGRQGGYTF
15	TRBV9	TRBD1	-	TRBJ2-7	TGTGCCAGCAGCGTCTACCGGGACAGGGCCTACGAGCAGTACTTC	CASSVYRDRAYEQYF
12	TRBV6-6	-	-	TRBJ2-3	TGTGCCAGCAGTCCGACAACAGATACGCAGTATTTT	CASSPTTDTQYF
14	TRBV24-1	TRBD2	few	TRBJ2-1	TGTGCCACCAGTGATGCCGGACTAGCGAATGAGCAGTTCTTC	CATSDAGLANEQFF
14	TRBV5-1	-	-	TRBJ2-5	TGCGCCAGCAGCTTGGCGGGAAGCCAAGAGACCCAGTACTTC	CASSLAGSQETQYF
14	TRBV5-1	TRBD1	-	TRBJ2-7	TGCGCCAGCAGCGGGACAGAGAGCTCCTACGAGCAGTACTTC	CASSGTESSYEQYF
15	TRBV21-1	-	-	TRBJ1-6	TGTGCCAGCAGCAAAGAGGGGACAGTCAATTCACCCCTCCACTTT	CASSKEGTVNSPLHF
14	TRBV10-3	TRBD1	-	TRBJ1-1	TGTGCCATCATGAAGGGGACAGAGAACACTGAAGCTTTCTTT	CAIMKGTENTEAFF
16	TRBV6-1	TRBD1	-	TRBJ1-1	TGTGCCAGCAGTGAATCTATGGGACAGGGGAATACTGAAGCTTTCTTT	CASSESMGQGNTEAFF
12	TRBV2	-	-	TRBJ2-7	TGTGCCAGCTCGGGAGCCCCATACGAGCAGTACTTC	CASSGAPYEQYF
15	TRBV5-6	-	-	TRBJ1-2	TGTGCCAGCAGCTTGGCCCAGTCTTTGGCCTATGGCTACACCTTC	CASSLAQSLAYGYTF
19	TRBV11-2	TRBD1	-	TRBJ2-7	TGTGCCAGCAGCCAGAGGGGGCACCGGGACAGGGGGCGCGACCACGAGCAGTACTTC	CASSQRGHRDRGRDHEQYF
16	TRBV7-2	TRBD2	-	TRBJ2-1	TGTGCCAGCAGCACTAGGGGTAGCGGGGGATCCAATGAGCAGTTCTTC	CASSTRGSGGSNEQFF
18	TRBV27	-	-	TRBJ1-6	TGTGCCAGCAGTTTATTTGCGGGCCCAGTAAGCTATAATTCACCCCTCCACTTT	CASSLFAGPVSYNSPLHF
20	TRBV5-4	TRBD2	-	TRBJ2-5	TGTGCCAGCAGCTTGGCCGACTGGGGCGGGGGGGCCTTGTTCCGAGAGACCCAGTACTTC	CASSLADWGGGALFRETQYF
14	TRBV7-6	-	-	TRBJ2-7	TGTGCCAGCAGCCTAGTGACAGATTCCTACGAGCAGTACTTC	CASSLVTDSYEQYF
13	TRBV4-2	-	-	TRBJ2-7	TGTGCCAGCAGCCAAGACATCCGGGGCGAGCAGTACTTC	CASSQDIRGEQYF
13	TRBV12-3/TRBV12-4	-	-	TRBJ1-2	TGTGCCAGCAGTCGGACAGCCGTTAGGGGCTACACCTTC	CASSRTAVRGYTF
13	TRBV12-3/TRBV12-4	TRBD1	-	TRBJ2-7	TGTGCCAGCAGGCGGGACAGGGGCCACGAGCAGTACTTC	CASRRDRGHEQYF
14	TRBV7-9	TRBD1	-	TRBJ1-2	TGTGCCAGCAGCTTAGGGACAGGGGGCTATGGCTACACCTTC	CASSLGTGGYGYTF
14	TRBV15	TRBD2	-	TRBJ2-1	TGTGCCACCAGCAGAGAAACTAGCGGGGGCGAGCAGTTCTTC	CATSRETSGGEQFF
13	TRBV2	-	-	TRBJ2-5	TGTGCCAGCCCCCCCGGGGGCCAAGAGACCCAGTACTTC	CASPPGGQETQYF
14	TRBV19	TRBD1	-	TRBJ2-5	TGTGCCAGTAGATCACAGGGGATCCCAGAGACCCAGTACTTC	CASRSQGIPETQYF
16	TRBV4-1	-	-	TRBJ1-5	TGCGCCAGCAGCCAAGATTTGACGAGGGTTAATCAGCCCCAGCATTTT	CASSQDLTRVNQPQHF
20	TRBV29-1	TRBD2	once	TRBJ2-1	TGCAGCGTTGAAGATTCGAGTCCGCGGGAGATATTGAGCTCCTACAATGAGCAGTTCTTC	CSVEDSSPREILSSYNEQFF
14	TRBV5-6	-	-	TRBJ1-2	TGTGCCAGCGGAAGCTTGGCACTAAACTATGGCTACACCTTC	CASGSLALNYGYTF
16	TRBV3-1/TRBV3-2	TRBD2	-	TRBJ2-5	TGTGCCAGCAGCCAAGATAGGGCTAGCGGACAAGAGACCCAGTACTTC	CASSQDRASGQETQYF
16	TRBV18	TRBD2	few	TRBJ2-5	TGTGCCAGCTCACCCCGACTAGCGGGGCAACAAGAGACCCAGTACTTC	CASSPRLAGQQETQYF
13	TRBV15	-	-	TRBJ2-5	TGTGCCACCAGCAAACGGAGGGGAGAGACCCAGTACTTC	CATSKRRGETQYF
15	TRBV12-1	-	few	TRBJ2-1	TGTGCCAGCAGCTTTAGCGGACAGGGGAACAATGAGCAGTTCTTC	CASSFSGQGNNEQFF
15	TRBV7-8	TRBD2	-	TRBJ2-3	TGTGCCAGCAGCTTAGGGCTAGCGGCCACAGATACGCAGTATTTT	CASSLGLAATDTQYF
14	TRBV18	-	-	TRBJ1-2	TGTGCCAGCTCGACTCTTGGGTCGGACTATGGCTACACCTTC	CASSTLGSDYGYTF
14	TRBV4-2	-	-	TRBJ2-1	TGTGCCAGCAGCCAAGTTTTACAGATCAATGAGCAGTTCTTC	CASSQVLQINEQFF
13	TRBV7-9	-	-	TRBJ1-1	TGTGCCAGCAGCCAGAGCGGGGGCACTGAAGCTTTCTTT	CASSQSGGTEAFF
14	TRBV6-5	-	once	TRBJ1-2	TGTGCCAGCACCGAGGGGGGGCCCTTCTATGGCTACACCTTC	CASTEGGPFYGYTF
14	TRBV6-5	TRBD1	-	TRBJ1-4	TGTGCCAGCAGGGACAGGGGGCAGAGAGAAAAACTGTTTTTT	CASRDRGQREKLFF
13	TRBV5-1	TRBD1	-	TRBJ1-2	TGCGCCAGCAGCCCCCGGGACAGTTATGGCTACACCTTC	CASSPRDSYGYTF
13	TRBV10-2	-	-	TRBJ1-1	TGCGCCAGCAGTGTAACAGGAGGGACTGAAGCTTTCTTT	CASSVTGGTEAFF
15	TRBV6-6	TRBD2	once	TRBJ2-1	TGTGCCAGCAGTATAGCGGGGGACTCCTACAATGAGCAGTTCTTC	CASSIAGDSYNEQFF
15	TRBV19	-	once	TRBJ2-2	TGTGCCAGTAGTCCCTTGAGGACAGCCACCGGGGAGCTGTTTTTT	CASSPLRTATGELFF
11	TRBV12-3/TRBV12-4	-	-	TRBJ1-2	TGTGCCAGCAGGGCCAGGGACAGCTACACCTTC	CASRARDSYTF
12	TRBV24-1	-	-	TRBJ1-2	TGTGCCACCAGTGATCCGACAGGTGGCTACACCTTC	CATSDPTGGYTF
13	TRBV10-1	TRBD1	-	TRBJ1-1	TGCGCCAGCAGTAACAGGGGAAACACTGAAGCTTTCTTT	CASSNRGNTEAFF
17	TRBV5-1	-	-	TRBJ2-3	TGCGCCAGCAGCTTGGCTCCTCCGATTGGCGGCGCAGATACGCAGTATTTT	CASSLAPPIGGADTQYF